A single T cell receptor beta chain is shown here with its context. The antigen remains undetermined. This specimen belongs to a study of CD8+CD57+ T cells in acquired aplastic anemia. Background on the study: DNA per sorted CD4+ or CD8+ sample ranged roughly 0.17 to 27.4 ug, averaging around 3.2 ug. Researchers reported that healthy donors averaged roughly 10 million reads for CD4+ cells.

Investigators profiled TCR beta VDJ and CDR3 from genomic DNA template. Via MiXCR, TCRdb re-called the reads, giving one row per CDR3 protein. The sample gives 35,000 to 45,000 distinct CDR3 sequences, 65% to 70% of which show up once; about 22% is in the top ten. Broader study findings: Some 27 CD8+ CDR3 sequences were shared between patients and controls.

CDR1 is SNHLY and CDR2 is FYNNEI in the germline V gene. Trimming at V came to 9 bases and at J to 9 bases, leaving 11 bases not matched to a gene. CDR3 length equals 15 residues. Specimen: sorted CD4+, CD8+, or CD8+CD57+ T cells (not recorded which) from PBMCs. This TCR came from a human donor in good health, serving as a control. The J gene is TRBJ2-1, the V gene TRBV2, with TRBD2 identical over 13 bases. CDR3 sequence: CASRSRTSGGGEQFF. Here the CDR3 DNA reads TGTGCCAGTAGATCACGGACTAGCGGGGGAGGTGAGCAGTTCTTC. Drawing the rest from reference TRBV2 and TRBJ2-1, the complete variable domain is EPEVTQTPSHQVTQMGQEVILRCVPISNHLYFYWYRQILGQKVEFLVSFYNNEISEKSEIFDDQFSVERPDGSNFTLKIRSTKLEDSAMYFCASRSRTSGGGEQFFGPGTRLTVL.